These T cell receptor beta chains were read from a single sample in a study of T cells expressing NK-cell markers. Using the 5' RACE reads, TCRdb records one entry per CDR3 protein without DNA. This repertoire includes 440,000 or so distinct CDR3 sequences. Sequencing input: blood T cells: a sorted CD56 or NKG2C T cell subset, CD4+ or CD8+ T cells, or bulk PBMC T cells (not recorded which). The receptors were sampled from a woman between 18 and 75 years old in good health. CDR3s include the opening cysteine and the closing phenylalanine or tryptophan.

v_call	j_call	cdr3_aa
TRBV6-5	TRBJ2-7	CASSYFRQGSDEQYF
TRBV29-1	TRBJ2-3	CSASRDSSDTQYF
TRBV6-2/TRBV6-3	TRBJ2-1	CASSRGDSSAPRIRGFNEQFF
TRBV6-5	TRBJ2-1	CASSTDRNSYNEQFF
TRBV4-2	TRBJ2-1	CASSHRIGEQFF
TRBV7-2	TRBJ2-1	CASSLGLAGVSYNEQFF
TRBV24-1	TRBJ2-3	CATSDLPTSESTDTQYF
TRBV5-5	TRBJ1-3	CASSLAEGGASGNTIYF
TRBV10-2	TRBJ2-1	CASSVTSGRAGEQFF
TRBV28	TRBJ2-1	CASAVGQVYINEQFF
TRBV28	TRBJ1-4	CASSLPQGANEKLFF
TRBV3-1	TRBJ2-5	CASSQAGVRKETQYF
TRBV19	TRBJ2-3	CASRMGEPSTDTQYF